Detailed here is one T cell receptor (beta chain). Its antigen is not identified. Per the germline V gene, CDR1 is SGHVS and CDR2 is FQNEAQ. CDR3 length equals 15 residues. The ends lost 4 bases at V and 4 bases at J; junction bases unmatched: 7. Primers: 60 Vbeta forward and 13 Jbeta reverse. Sequencing was performed with immunoSEQ multiplex PCR; in TCRdb, only in-frame clones are kept and a portion is missing. The sample has 160,000 or so clones, around 88% seen once. The data stem from a study of cytomegalovirus exposure and HLA in healthy donors. Study findings and constraints: Earlier analysis yielded a pattern in which most TCR beta V segments were productive about 90% or about 30% of the time. In a later analysis, common viral pathogens appeared linked to several of the most significant clusters.

V is TRBV7-8 and J is TRBJ2-3, with 8 bases that match TRBD2. This TCR was sampled from a woman under 40 in good health and CMV-seronegative. Sample: PBMCs. This CDR3 is CASSSLAGRADTQYF. In DNA form, the CDR3 reads TGTGCCAGCAGCTCCTTAGCGGGGAGGGCAGATACGCAGTATTTT.